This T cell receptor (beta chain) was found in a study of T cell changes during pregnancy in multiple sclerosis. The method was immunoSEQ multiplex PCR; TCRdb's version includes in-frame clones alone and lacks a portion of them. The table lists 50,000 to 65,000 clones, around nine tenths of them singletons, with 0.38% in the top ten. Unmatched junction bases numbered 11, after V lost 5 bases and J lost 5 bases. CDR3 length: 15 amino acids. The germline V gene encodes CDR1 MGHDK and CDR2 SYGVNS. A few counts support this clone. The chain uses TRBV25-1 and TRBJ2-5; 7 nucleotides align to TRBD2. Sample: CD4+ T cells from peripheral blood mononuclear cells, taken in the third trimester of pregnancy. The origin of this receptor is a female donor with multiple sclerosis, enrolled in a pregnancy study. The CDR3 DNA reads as TGTGCCAGCAGTCCAACGACTAGCTCGATGGAGACCCAGTACTTC. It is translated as CASSPTTSSMETQYF.